Shown below are 14 T cell receptor beta chains from a single sample sequenced in a study of T cell clonality in common variable immunodeficiency. Study findings and constraints: Reportedly, TCR beta sequences from common variable immunodeficiency showed fewer deletions and N-nucleotide insertions.

Clones were read by immunoSEQ multiplex PCR, and TCRdb kept only the in-frame ones, dropping some. This repertoire holds 15,000 to 20,000 clones, and none appear only once. No antigen has been identified for these receptors. Sequences were obtained from peripheral blood mononuclear cells. The source is a human donor with common variable immunodeficiency.

This clone was seen a few times. The CDR3 goes on 3 residues after the read ends, and that part is filled in from the germline J gene. J is TRBJ1-1 and V is TRBV7-2, with 8 bases that match TRBD1. The J segment lost 2 bases and the V segment lost 6 bases, leaving 5 bases of the junction unmatched. Looked up from germline, CDR1 is SGHTA and CDR2 is FQGNSA. This CDR3 is built from 14 residues. The chain's CDR3 is CASRMGQANTEAFF. CDR3 DNA, as far as it was read: TGTGCCAGCAGGATGGGACAGGCTAACACTGAA.

This clone was seen at least ten times. The read is 3 residues too short to cover the CDR3 end, so that end is filled in from the germline J gene. J is TRBJ1-1 and V is TRBV6-1; perhaps TRBD1 as D (5 bases). Trimming pared 4 bases from V and 4 bases from J, leaving 10 bases between. Looked up from germline, CDR1 is MNHNS and CDR2 is SASEGT. CDR3 length: 13 residues. The part of the CDR3 DNA that was read is TGTGCCAGCAGTGGGTCAGGGATCACTGAA. Protein product: CASSGSGITE. The CDR3, in full, reads CASSGSGITEAFF.

Concerning this clone: The CDR3 extends 3 residues past the end of the read, so its final part is completed from the germline J gene. This chain links TRBV30 with TRBJ2-1; 10 positions match TRBD2. The CDR3 runs to 13 residues. Per the germline V gene, CDR1 is GTSNPN and CDR2 is SVGIG (reference sequence). V shed 5 bases and J 6 bases; nucleotides not matched to a gene: 4. This chain's CDR3 is CAWSSGGTNEQFF. CDR3 DNA (partial): TGTGCCTGGTCTAGCGGGGGCACCAATGAG.

This clone was seen a few times. Read sequence stops 3 residues before the CDR3 end, and the germline J gene provides the missing end. The chain recombines TRBV5-6 with TRBJ1-2; D unresolved. Trimming shortened V by 2 bases and J by 3 bases, and 11 bases separated the two germline ends. The CDR3 is 14 residues long. The germline V gene encodes CDR1 SGHDT and CDR2 YYEEEE. Here the CDR3 reads CASSFAGLDYGYTF. CDR3 DNA (partial): TGTGCCAGCAGCTTCGCGGGGTTGGACTATGGC.

Note on this clone: The read terminates 3 residues ahead of where the CDR3 ends, so the germline J gene completes it. The chain is built from TRBV7-2 and TRBJ2-1; TRBD2 matches at 11 bases. CDR1 SGHTA and CDR2 FQGNSA come from the germline V gene. This CDR3 contains 15 residues. After removal of 1 base from V and 5 bases from J, the junction contained 1 base not matched to a gene. CDR3 region: CASSLGLAGNNEQFF. The CDR3 bases that were read are TGTGCCAGCAGCTTAGGACTAGCGGGGAACAATGAG.

This clone appeared many times. The CDR3 end is not reached by the read, which stops 3 residues before it; the germline J gene fills it in. The rearrangement links TRBV2 to TRBJ1-1; D is unresolved. CDR1 is SNHLY, CDR2 FYNNEI, per germline. The CDR3 is 14 amino acids. Trimming shortened V by 5 bases and J by 1 base, and 11 bases separated the two germline ends. The DNA read from the CDR3 is TGTGCCAGCAGTCCCGCCCGGGGGAACACTGAA. Residues: CASSPARGNTE. In full, the CDR3 is CASSPARGNTEAFF.

This clone showed up just a few times. The read stops 3 residues short of the end of the CDR3; the missing end is completed from the germline J gene. The chain has TRBV7-3 and TRBJ2-1; TRBD2 agrees at 9 bases. The CDR3 consists of 15 residues. With 1 base clipped from V and 8 bases from J, the junction kept 6 bases outside the gene matches. Germline assignment: CDR1 SGHTA and CDR2 FQGTGA. CDR3 amino acids: CASSLNAGGLDEQFF. The covered CDR3 bases are TGTGCCAGCAGCTTAAACGCGGGGGGGCTGGATGAG.

Comments on this clone: The sequence runs out 3 residues before the end of the CDR3; the remainder is reconstructed from the germline J gene. This chain joins TRBV7-9 and TRBJ2-7; D perhaps matches TRBD1 (5 bases). This CDR3 region has 15 residues. Germline V gene data show CDR1 as SEHNR and CDR2 as FQNEAQ (reference sequence). Trimming removed 2 bases from V and 5 bases from J, with 16 bases in between. The DNA read from the CDR3 is TGTGCCAGCAGCTTATCCCTAAACAGGTTCAACGAG. Amino acids: CASSLSLNRFNE. In full, the CDR3 is CASSLSLNRFNEQYF.

This clone turned up a few times. From the germline J gene comes the end of the CDR3, since the read stops 3 residues before it. The chain joins TRBV18 to TRBJ1-1; perhaps TRBD1 as D (6 bases). Germline V gives CDR1 KGHSH, CDR2 LQKENI. Trimming took 5 bases from V and 5 from J, leaving 18 bases between them. The CDR3 consists of 15 residues. The CDR3 loop reads CASSSIQGMGTEAFF. The CDR3 bases that were read are TGTGCCAGCTCATCGATCCAGGGGATGGGAACTGAA.

This clone was found a few times. The missing CDR3 end, 3 residues past where the read stops, is filled in from the germline J gene. This rearrangement joins TRBV18 to TRBJ1-6, with D unresolved. Trimming left V 3 bases short and J 5 bases short, with 5 bases between. Per germline, CDR1 KGHSH and CDR2 LQKENI. CDR3 size: 13 residues. The CDR3 reads CASSPGDNSPLHF. CDR3 DNA, as far as it was read: TGTGCCAGCTCACCCGGTGATAATTCACCC. Full variable domain (outside the CDR3, taken from reference TRBV18 and TRBJ1-6): NAGVMQNPRHLVRRRGQEARLRCSPMKGHSHVYWYRQLPEEGLKFMVYLQKENIIDESGMPKERFSAEFPKEGPSILRIQQVVRGDSAAYFCASSPGDNSPLHFGNGTRLTVT.

In this sample, this clone turned up a few times. The read ends 3 residues shy of where the CDR3 ends; the end is completed using the germline J gene. The J gene is TRBJ2-1, the V gene TRBV19, with 8 bases matching TRBD2. The junction had 5 bases not matched to a gene; V was cut back by 7 bases and J by 6 bases. Germline V gene data show CDR1 as LNHDA and CDR2 as SQIVND (reference sequence). CDR3 length equals 13 residues. CDR3 in amino acids: CASMAGGGNEQFF. The sequenced CDR3 bases are TGTGCCAGTATGGCGGGGGGTGGCAATGAG.

Remarks on this clone: The CDR3 goes on 3 residues after the read ends, and that part is filled in from the germline J gene. J is TRBJ1-3 and V is TRBV6-1, with a possible D match to TRBD1 (5 bases). The V gene lost 0 bases and the J gene lost 2 bases, with 8 bases spanning the gap. CDR1 is MNHNS and CDR2 is SASEGT in the germline V gene. The CDR3 extends over 15 amino acids. CDR3 bases read: TGTGCCAGCAGTGAAGCCGGGGGGGCTGGAAACACC. Encoded protein: CASSEAGGAGNT. The whole CDR3 sequence reads CASSEAGGAGNTIYF.

This clone has only a few counts. The read gets to within 3 residues of the CDR3 end, and the germline J gene fills in the rest. The V call is TRBV7-2, the J call TRBJ2-1; D gene unclear. CDR1 is SGHTA, CDR2 FQGNSA, per germline. V shed 3 bases and J shed 5 bases, with 5 bases lying between them. The length of the CDR3 is 12 residues. CDR3 bases read: TGTGCCAGCAGCTTTGGCCACAATGAG. Its protein is CASSFGHNE. The whole CDR3 sequence reads CASSFGHNEQFF.

A note on this clone: The read ends 3 residues early relative to the CDR3; the germline J gene fills the gap. This chain connects TRBV5-1 to TRBJ1-1; D not resolved. The CDR3 spans 13 residues. The germline V gene encodes CDR1 SGHRS and CDR2 YFSETQ. The sequenced CDR3 bases are TGCGCCAGCAGCTTCGACATAGGAAGGGAA. Protein sequence: CASSFDIGRE. The full CDR3 reads CASSFDIGREAFF.